These T cell receptor beta chains were read from a single sample in a study of post-analysis software for immune sequencing data. TCRdb recomputed calls from the PCR reads with MiXCR, one row per CDR3 protein. Of some 800,000 distinct CDR3 sequences in the sample, 46% were seen once. Sequences were obtained from blood. Source of these receptors: a girl aged 10 to 17 with multiple sclerosis. CDR3s include the opening cysteine and the closing phenylalanine or tryptophan. Fields, in order: clone size, V gene, J gene, D gene, CDR3 protein, CDR3 DNA. A D gene is named only where the DNA matches it firmly. Where a row states a size, it is once, few, many or the class of an expanded clone; other rows omit it.

abundance: .; v_gene: TRBV20-1; j_gene: TRBJ2-7; d_gene: TRBD1; CDR3aa: CSARTGTGFYEQYF; CDR3nt: TGCAGTGCGAGAACCGGGACAGGATTCTACGAGCAGTACTTC
abundance: .; v_gene: TRBV27; j_gene: TRBJ2-7; d_gene: TRBD2; CDR3aa: CASSTGGYEQYF; CDR3nt: TGTGCCAGCAGTACGGGGGGCTACGAGCAGTACTTC
abundance: .; v_gene: TRBV4-2; j_gene: TRBJ2-7; d_gene: .; CDR3aa: CASSQESSLSYEQYF; CDR3nt: TGTGCCAGCAGCCAAGAGAGTAGCCTCTCCTACGAGCAGTACTTC
abundance: .; v_gene: TRBV13; j_gene: TRBJ2-7; d_gene: .; CDR3aa: CASSPLGTPYEQYF; CDR3nt: TGTGCCAGCAGCCCGCTGGGGACCCCCTACGAGCAGTACTTC
abundance: .; v_gene: TRBV5-1; j_gene: TRBJ2-7; d_gene: TRBD2; CDR3aa: CASSLTPGLEGLNEQYF; CDR3nt: TGCGCCAGCAGCTTAACTCCGGGACTAGAGGGTCTTAACGAGCAGTACTTC
abundance: many; v_gene: TRBV9; j_gene: TRBJ2-3; d_gene: .; CDR3aa: CASSSSGTDTQYF; CDR3nt: TGTGCCAGCAGCTCCTCCGGGACAGATACGCAGTATTTT
abundance: few; v_gene: TRBV20-1; j_gene: TRBJ1-1; d_gene: TRBD1; CDR3aa: CSARGTGGARALGAFF; CDR3nt: TGCAGTGCTAGGGGGACAGGGGGCGCAAGGGCTTTAGGGGCTTTCTTT
abundance: .; v_gene: TRBV6-5; j_gene: TRBJ2-7; d_gene: TRBD2; CDR3aa: CASSMTSEYEQYF; CDR3nt: TGTGCCAGCAGTATGACTAGCGAATACGAGCAGTACTTC
abundance: .; v_gene: TRBV20-1; j_gene: TRBJ1-6; d_gene: TRBD1; CDR3aa: CSASQGAEAPLHF; CDR3nt: TGCAGTGCTTCACAGGGGGCGGAGGCACCCCTCCACTTT
abundance: .; v_gene: TRBV7-2; j_gene: TRBJ1-5; d_gene: .; CDR3aa: CASSLDGGTNQPQHF; CDR3nt: TGTGCCAGCAGCTTAGACGGGGGTACCAATCAGCCCCAGCATTTT
abundance: .; v_gene: TRBV7-8; j_gene: TRBJ2-4; d_gene: TRBD1; CDR3aa: CASSPRTGGGKNIQYF; CDR3nt: TGTGCCAGCAGCCCCCGGACAGGGGGGGGCAAAAACATTCAGTACTTC
abundance: .; v_gene: TRBV18; j_gene: TRBJ2-4; d_gene: .; CDR3aa: CASSPQGEGKNIQYF; CDR3nt: TGTGCCAGCTCACCACAGGGAGAGGGCAAAAACATTCAGTACTTC
abundance: .; v_gene: TRBV29-1; j_gene: TRBJ2-5; d_gene: .; CDR3aa: CSVEARGGAQETQYF; CDR3nt: TGCAGCGTTGAAGCACGGGGCGGAGCACAAGAGACCCAGTACTTC
abundance: .; v_gene: TRBV6-1; j_gene: TRBJ1-1; d_gene: TRBD1; CDR3aa: CASSVTGTGDTEAFF; CDR3nt: TGTGCCAGCAGTGTTACCGGGACAGGGGACACTGAAGCTTTCTTT
abundance: .; v_gene: TRBV4-2; j_gene: TRBJ2-1; d_gene: TRBD2; CDR3aa: CASSQFSSGINNEQFF; CDR3nt: TGTGCCAGCAGCCAATTTTCTAGCGGGATAAACAATGAGCAGTTCTTC
abundance: few; v_gene: TRBV7-3; j_gene: TRBJ2-3; d_gene: TRBD1; CDR3aa: CASSFGTAFTDTQYF; CDR3nt: TGTGCCAGCAGCTTCGGGACAGCCTTCACAGATACGCAGTATTTT
abundance: .; v_gene: TRBV6-1; j_gene: TRBJ2-1; d_gene: .; CDR3aa: CASSEVRNEQFF; CDR3nt: TGTGCCAGCAGTGAAGTCCGGAATGAGCAGTTCTTC
abundance: .; v_gene: TRBV29-1; j_gene: TRBJ2-5; d_gene: .; CDR3aa: CSVPWRGSRETQYF; CDR3nt: TGCAGCGTTCCCTGGAGGGGGTCAAGGGAGACCCAGTACTTC
abundance: few; v_gene: TRBV7-9; j_gene: TRBJ1-2; d_gene: .; CDR3aa: CASSLEAGAYGYTF; CDR3nt: TGTGCCAGCAGCTTAGAAGCAGGAGCCTATGGCTACACCTTC
abundance: .; v_gene: TRBV3-1; j_gene: TRBJ2-7; d_gene: .; CDR3aa: CASSQDRDEQYF; CDR3nt: TGTGCCAGCAGCCAAGACCGCGACGAGCAGTACTTC
abundance: few; v_gene: TRBV9; j_gene: TRBJ2-3; d_gene: .; CDR3aa: CASSVDGTPRDTQYF; CDR3nt: TGTGCCAGCAGCGTAGATGGGACCCCGCGAGATACGCAGTATTTT
abundance: .; v_gene: TRBV20-1; j_gene: TRBJ2-1; d_gene: .; CDR3aa: CSARDSSPVAYNEQFF; CDR3nt: TGCAGTGCTAGAGATTCAAGTCCCGTTGCTTACAATGAGCAGTTCTTC
abundance: few; v_gene: TRBV5-1; j_gene: TRBJ2-1; d_gene: .; CDR3aa: CASSPPSATYNEQFF; CDR3nt: TGCGCCAGCAGCCCTCCTAGCGCTACCTACAATGAGCAGTTCTTC
abundance: few; v_gene: TRBV28; j_gene: TRBJ2-1; d_gene: .; CDR3aa: CASRSDYNEQFF; CDR3nt: TGTGCCAGCAGGAGCGATTACAATGAGCAGTTCTTC
abundance: .; v_gene: TRBV7-9; j_gene: TRBJ2-6; d_gene: .; CDR3aa: CASRNRDYSGANVLTF; CDR3nt: TGTGCCAGCCGGAACAGGGACTACTCTGGGGCCAACGTCCTGACTTTC
abundance: .; v_gene: TRBV15; j_gene: TRBJ2-3; d_gene: TRBD2; CDR3aa: CATSREETSGRTDMQYF; CDR3nt: TGTGCCACCAGCAGAGAGGAGACTAGCGGGAGAACAGATATGCAGTATTTT
abundance: .; v_gene: TRBV5-8; j_gene: TRBJ2-6; d_gene: .; CDR3aa: CASSLAVVSGANVLTF; CDR3nt: TGTGCCAGCAGCTTGGCGGTAGTCTCTGGGGCCAACGTCCTGACTTTC
abundance: few; v_gene: TRBV6-5; j_gene: TRBJ2-4; d_gene: .; CDR3aa: CASSYSGGGNIQYF; CDR3nt: TGTGCCAGCAGTTACTCGGGGGGTGGGAACATTCAGTACTTC
abundance: few; v_gene: TRBV28; j_gene: TRBJ2-7; d_gene: TRBD1; CDR3aa: CASRAGQGVNEQYF; CDR3nt: TGTGCCAGCAGGGCGGGACAGGGGGTAAACGAGCAGTACTTC
abundance: .; v_gene: TRBV4-2; j_gene: TRBJ1-6; d_gene: TRBD1; CDR3aa: CASSQEAGGNSPLHF; CDR3nt: TGTGCCAGCAGCCAAGAGGCAGGGGGTAATTCACCCCTCCACTTT
abundance: few; v_gene: TRBV24-1; j_gene: TRBJ2-1; d_gene: TRBD2; CDR3aa: CATSELAGGPGNEQFF; CDR3nt: TGTGCCACCAGTGAGCTAGCGGGAGGGCCGGGCAATGAGCAGTTCTTC
abundance: .; v_gene: TRBV20-1; j_gene: TRBJ2-7; d_gene: TRBD1; CDR3aa: CSARRGTGDEQYF; CDR3nt: TGCAGTGCTAGACGCGGGACAGGGGACGAGCAGTACTTC
abundance: .; v_gene: TRBV3-1; j_gene: TRBJ2-7; d_gene: TRBD1; CDR3aa: CASSPSRGPYEQYF; CDR3nt: TGTGCCAGCAGCCCTTCCAGGGGGCCCTACGAGCAGTACTTC
abundance: few; v_gene: TRBV6-1; j_gene: TRBJ2-3; d_gene: .; CDR3aa: CASSEGDTQYF; CDR3nt: TGTGCCAGCAGTGAAGGGGATACGCAGTATTTT
abundance: .; v_gene: TRBV29-1; j_gene: TRBJ2-1; d_gene: .; CDR3aa: CSADPLGTQNEQFF; CDR3nt: TGCAGCGCCGACCCTCTAGGAACCCAGAATGAGCAGTTCTTC
abundance: few; v_gene: TRBV5-1; j_gene: TRBJ2-1; d_gene: .; CDR3aa: CASSVKSNEQFF; CDR3nt: TGCGCCAGCAGCGTTAAGAGCAATGAGCAGTTCTTC
abundance: few; v_gene: TRBV20-1; j_gene: TRBJ2-5; d_gene: TRBD2; CDR3aa: CSAGMPGRAEETQYF; CDR3nt: TGCAGTGCCGGAATGCCAGGGAGGGCCGAGGAGACCCAGTACTTC
abundance: .; v_gene: TRBV7-2; j_gene: TRBJ2-1; d_gene: TRBD1; CDR3aa: CASSLVGTGGDEQFF; CDR3nt: TGTGCCAGCAGCTTAGTTGGGACAGGGGGAGATGAGCAGTTCTTC
abundance: few; v_gene: TRBV10-3; j_gene: TRBJ2-3; d_gene: .; CDR3aa: CAIRESAGTDTQYF; CDR3nt: TGTGCCATCAGGGAGTCTGCAGGGACAGATACGCAGTATTTT
abundance: few; v_gene: TRBV2; j_gene: TRBJ2-7; d_gene: .; CDR3aa: CASDGLWTLGGLREQYF; CDR3nt: TGTGCCAGCGATGGACTCTGGACCCTGGGGGGCCTACGGGAGCAGTACTTC
abundance: few; v_gene: TRBV11-2; j_gene: TRBJ2-7; d_gene: .; CDR3aa: CASSLDHYDYEQYF; CDR3nt: TGTGCCAGCAGCTTAGATCATTACGACTACGAGCAGTACTTC
abundance: .; v_gene: TRBV6-6; j_gene: TRBJ2-1; d_gene: TRBD2; CDR3aa: CATNGGAGVNEQFF; CDR3nt: TGTGCCACCAACGGGGGGGCCGGGGTCAATGAGCAGTTCTTC
abundance: .; v_gene: TRBV28; j_gene: TRBJ2-3; d_gene: .; CDR3aa: CARRRDTQYF; CDR3nt: TGTGCCCGCCGAAGGGATACGCAGTATTTT
abundance: few; v_gene: TRBV9; j_gene: TRBJ2-1; d_gene: .; CDR3aa: CASSASPNEQFF; CDR3nt: TGTGCCAGCAGCGCCAGCCCAAATGAGCAGTTCTTC
abundance: .; v_gene: TRBV12-3/TRBV12-4; j_gene: TRBJ2-3; d_gene: .; CDR3aa: CASSGGGVADTQYF; CDR3nt: TGTGCCAGCAGTGGAGGCGGGGTAGCAGATACGCAGTATTTT
abundance: .; v_gene: TRBV9; j_gene: TRBJ1-2; d_gene: .; CDR3aa: CASRSGTSAYSDGYTF; CDR3nt: TGTGCCAGCAGATCCGGGACATCGGCCTATTCTGATGGCTACACCTTC
abundance: .; v_gene: TRBV3-1; j_gene: TRBJ2-3; d_gene: TRBD2; CDR3aa: CASSQDRGGRSGDTQYF; CDR3nt: TGTGCCAGCAGCCAAGATCGGGGCGGGAGGAGTGGCGATACGCAGTATTTT
abundance: .; v_gene: TRBV3-1; j_gene: TRBJ2-1; d_gene: TRBD2; CDR3aa: CASSQVAGGPRDEQFF; CDR3nt: TGTGCCAGCAGCCAAGTAGCGGGAGGGCCGCGGGATGAGCAGTTCTTC
abundance: .; v_gene: TRBV29-1; j_gene: TRBJ2-7; d_gene: .; CDR3aa: CSVELKDKTYEQYF; CDR3nt: TGCAGCGTTGAGTTGAAGGATAAAACCTACGAGCAGTACTTC
abundance: few; v_gene: TRBV14; j_gene: TRBJ2-7; d_gene: .; CDR3aa: CASSQERWGHEQYF; CDR3nt: TGTGCCAGCAGCCAAGAACGCTGGGGTCACGAGCAGTACTTC
abundance: .; v_gene: TRBV9; j_gene: TRBJ2-1; d_gene: .; CDR3aa: CASSPSGNEGNEQFF; CDR3nt: TGTGCCAGCAGCCCCTCCGGTAACGAGGGCAATGAGCAGTTCTTC
abundance: few; v_gene: TRBV6-5; j_gene: TRBJ2-1; d_gene: TRBD1; CDR3aa: CASSYYRDRTNEQFF; CDR3nt: TGTGCCAGCAGTTATTATCGGGACAGGACCAATGAGCAGTTCTTC
abundance: few; v_gene: TRBV4-2; j_gene: TRBJ1-2; d_gene: .; CDR3aa: CASSQEPDSRLVLYGYTF; CDR3nt: TGTGCCAGCAGCCAAGAACCGGACAGCCGGTTGGTCCTCTATGGCTACACCTTC
abundance: .; v_gene: TRBV4-1; j_gene: TRBJ1-1; d_gene: .; CDR3aa: CASSQDRTEAFF; CDR3nt: TGCGCCAGCAGCCAAGACAGGACTGAAGCTTTCTTT
abundance: .; v_gene: TRBV6-5; j_gene: TRBJ1-2; d_gene: .; CDR3aa: CASSYSVLHGYGYTF; CDR3nt: TGTGCCAGCAGTTACTCGGTCCTCCATGGCTATGGCTACACCTTC